This T cell receptor (beta chain) came from a study of T cell repertoires in cytomegalovirus infection. Study details: Matching HLA type and CMV infection were both indicated by public TCR beta signatures. Study observations and caveats: Ex vivo responses were dominated by HLA-C-restricted CMV-specific TCR beta clonotypes.

Trimming took off 5 bases at V and 7 bases at J, with 17 bases between the two ends. CDR3 length: 15 amino acids. From germline, CDR1 is SGHVS and CDR2 FNYEAQ. Comments on this clonotype: Its antigen is not known.

TCRdb processed the reads anew with MiXCR; each CDR3 protein has one entry. The repertoire holds roughly 860,000 distinct CDR3 sequences, with 32% as singletons. Sequenced material: cultured CD8+ T cells from PBMCs, taken from culture after CMV antigen stimulation. The chain couples TRBV7-6 to TRBJ1-4, with D maybe TRBD1 (5 bases). This TCR was recovered from a human donor in good health (CMV status not recorded). Some clones in this sample may be carry-over from other donors' samples. The CDR3: CASSLRVGEGEKLFF. The CDR3 region has the DNA TGTGCCAGCAGCCTCAGGGTAGGGGAAGGTGAAAAACTGTTTTTT.